The source of this TCR beta chain is a study of blood T cells in healthy people across ages. This clonotype was detected only a few times. A second PCR of 7 to 11 cycles used a sample-barcoded 5' primer and a J-beta primer mix. A single record per CDR3 protein comes from TCRdb applying MiXCR to the 5' RACE reads. This sample has about 1,400,000 distinct CDR3 sequences, with approximately 42% found just once. The J segment lost 2 bases and the V segment lost 9 bases, leaving 10 bases of the junction unmatched. Germline values: CDR1 KGHDR, CDR2 SFDVKD. This CDR3 contains 15 residues. Sequencing input: blood. This TCR was recovered from a woman younger than 30 in good health. This rearrangement joins TRBV24-1 to TRBJ2-3; 7 nucleotides align to TRBD2. This CDR3 is CATRWVREPTDTQYF. CDR3 bases: TGTGCCACCCGTTGGGTGCGGGAGCCCACAGATACGCAGTATTTT.